Listed below are T cell receptor beta chains from one sample, sequenced in a study of blood T cell repertoires in COVID-19. Sequencing used immunoSEQ multiplex PCR; TCRdb keeps in-frame clones, though not all of them. The sample has fewer than 350,000 clones, roughly 91% seen once; the top ten hold about 2.3%. Sequenced: PBMCs or T cells enriched from blood (not recorded which). The receptors shown here come from a middle-aged woman with acute COVID-19. Both conserved end residues are part of each CDR3. D genes are given only for firm matches. Clone size appears in some rows only: once, few, many, or a class for an expanded clone.

v_call	d_call	j_call	clone_size	cdr3_nt	cdr3_aa
TRBV29-1	.	TRBJ2-6	.	TGCAGCGTTGGACTCTCTGGGGCCAACGTCCTGACTTTC	CSVGLSGANVLTF
TRBV18	.	TRBJ2-7	once	TGTGCCAGCTCGATCGAGGGACTGACCTACGAGCAGTACTTC	CASSIEGLTYEQYF
TRBV29-1	.	TRBJ2-1	.	TGCAGCGTTGAACGGGTTTGGAATGAGCAGTTCTTC	CSVERVWNEQFF
TRBV9	TRBD2	TRBJ2-7	.	TGTGCCAGCAGCACCGCGGGGGATTACGAGCAGTACTTC	CASSTAGDYEQYF
TRBV24-1	TRBD2	TRBJ2-2	once	TGTGCCACCAGTGGCCGAAGGCTAGCGGGGGGTAACACCGGGGAGCTGTTTTTT	CATSGRRLAGGNTGELFF
TRBV18	.	TRBJ2-3	.	TGTGCCAGCTCACCATCTTCAGGGGATACGCAGTATTTT	CASSPSSGDTQYF
TRBV12-3/TRBV12-4	.	TRBJ1-1	.	TGTGCCAGCAGTTTAAGGGGGACTGAAGCTTTCTTT	CASSLRGTEAFF
TRBV5-4	TRBD1	TRBJ2-2	once	TGTGCCAGCAGCCTTGGTCAGGGGGCAATCGGGGAGCTGTTTTTT	CASSLGQGAIGELFF
TRBV10-3	.	TRBJ1-5	.	TGTGCCATCAGTCAGAGCACAGGTAGTATGAATCAGCCCCAGCATTTT	CAISQSTGSMNQPQHF
TRBV2	TRBD1	TRBJ1-2	.	TGTGCCAGCAGTGGACAGGGAATAGTCTATGGCTACACCTTC	CASSGQGIVYGYTF
TRBV18	TRBD2	TRBJ2-7	.	TGTGCCAGCTCACTGGCCGGCGCGGGAGGTGGGGACGAGCAGTACTTC	CASSLAGAGGGDEQYF
TRBV30	.	TRBJ1-1	.	TGTGCCTGGAGTGTAGACAGTTGGGCTTTCTTT	CAWSVDSWAFF
TRBV6-5	TRBD2	TRBJ2-7	.	TGTGCCAGCAGCCAGACTAGCGGGGCTTACGAGCAGTACTTC	CASSQTSGAYEQYF
TRBV12-5	.	TRBJ2-1	.	TGTGCTAGTGGTCCCCAAGGGACTTACAATGAGCAGTTCTTC	CASGPQGTYNEQFF
TRBV5-8	TRBD1	TRBJ2-7	many	TGTGCCAGCAGCTCCAGGGGGTTTGGGAGTACGCCCTACGAGCAGTACTTC	CASSSRGFGSTPYEQYF
TRBV7-8	TRBD1	TRBJ1-6	.	TGTGCCAGCAGACCCGGGACAGGGAATTCACCCCTCCACTTT	CASRPGTGNSPLHF
TRBV4-3	TRBD1	TRBJ2-1	.	TGCGCCAGCAGCCAAGTCAACAGGGGAAGCAATGAGCAGTTCTTC	CASSQVNRGSNEQFF
TRBV18	.	TRBJ1-5	.	TGTGCCAGCTCACCCTCAATTGGGGGGCAGCCCCAGCATTTT	CASSPSIGGQPQHF